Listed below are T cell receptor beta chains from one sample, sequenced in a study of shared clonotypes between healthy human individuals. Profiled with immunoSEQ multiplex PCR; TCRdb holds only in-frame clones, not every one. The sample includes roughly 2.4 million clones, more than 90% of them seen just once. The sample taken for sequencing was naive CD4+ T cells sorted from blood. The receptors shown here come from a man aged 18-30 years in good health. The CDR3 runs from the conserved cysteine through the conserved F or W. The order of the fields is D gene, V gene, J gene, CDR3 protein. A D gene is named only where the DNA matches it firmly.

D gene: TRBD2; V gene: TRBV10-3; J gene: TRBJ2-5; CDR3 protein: CAIRTSGGAQETQYF
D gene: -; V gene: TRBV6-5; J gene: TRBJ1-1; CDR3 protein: CASRGRYEAFF
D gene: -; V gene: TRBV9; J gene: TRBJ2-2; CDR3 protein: CASSPRLLNAGELFF
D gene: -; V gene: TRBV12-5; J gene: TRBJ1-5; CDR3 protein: CASGIPAGPQHF
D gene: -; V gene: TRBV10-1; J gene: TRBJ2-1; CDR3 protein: CASSPQLAYNEQFF
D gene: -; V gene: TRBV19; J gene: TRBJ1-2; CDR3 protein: CASTQGSLGYTF
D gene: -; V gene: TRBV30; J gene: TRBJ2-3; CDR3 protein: CAWTPFTDTQYF
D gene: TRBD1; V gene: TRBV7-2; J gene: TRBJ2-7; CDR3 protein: CASALDRSGGQYF
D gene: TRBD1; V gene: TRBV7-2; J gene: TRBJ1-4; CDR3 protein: CASSWKLGGEKLFF
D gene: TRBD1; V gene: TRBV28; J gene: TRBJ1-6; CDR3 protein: CASSSGTGNSPLHF
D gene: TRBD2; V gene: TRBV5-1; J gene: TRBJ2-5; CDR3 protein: CASSLGGRLAGQETQYF
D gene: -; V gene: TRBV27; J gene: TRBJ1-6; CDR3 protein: CASSSPGRTNSPLHF
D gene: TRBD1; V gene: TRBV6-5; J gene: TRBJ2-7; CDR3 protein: CASSYSRQGYEQYF
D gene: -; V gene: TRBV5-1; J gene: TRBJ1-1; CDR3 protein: CASSPGPTAPNTEAFF
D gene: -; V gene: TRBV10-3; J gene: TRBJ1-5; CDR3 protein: CAISPGQNQPQHF